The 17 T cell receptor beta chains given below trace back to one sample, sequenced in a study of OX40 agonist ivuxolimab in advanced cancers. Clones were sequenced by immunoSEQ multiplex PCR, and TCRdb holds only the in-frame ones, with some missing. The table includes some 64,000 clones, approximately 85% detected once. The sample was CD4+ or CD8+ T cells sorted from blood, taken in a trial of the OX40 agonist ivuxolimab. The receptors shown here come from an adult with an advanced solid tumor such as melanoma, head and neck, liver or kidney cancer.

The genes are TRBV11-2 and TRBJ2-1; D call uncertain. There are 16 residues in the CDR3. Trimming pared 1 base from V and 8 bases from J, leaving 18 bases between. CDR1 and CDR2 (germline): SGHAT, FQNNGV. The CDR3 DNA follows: TGTGCCAGCAGCTTAGGGCAATTAAGGGTGGTCGATGAGCAGTTCTTC. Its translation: CASSLGQLRVVDEQFF.

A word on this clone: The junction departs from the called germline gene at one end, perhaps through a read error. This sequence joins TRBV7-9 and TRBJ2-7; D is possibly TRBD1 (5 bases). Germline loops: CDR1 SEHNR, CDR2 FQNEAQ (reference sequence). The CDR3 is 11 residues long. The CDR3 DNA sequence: TGTGCCAGCAGTTTAGCAGGGGAGCAGTACTTC. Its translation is CASSLAGEQYF.

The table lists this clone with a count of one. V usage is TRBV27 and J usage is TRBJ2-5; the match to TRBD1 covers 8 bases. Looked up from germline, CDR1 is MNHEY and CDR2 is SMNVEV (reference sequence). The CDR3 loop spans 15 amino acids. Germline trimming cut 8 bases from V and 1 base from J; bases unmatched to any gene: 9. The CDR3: CASATWDRIQETQYF. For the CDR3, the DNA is TGTGCCAGCGCGACCTGGGACAGGATCCAAGAGACCCAGTACTTC.

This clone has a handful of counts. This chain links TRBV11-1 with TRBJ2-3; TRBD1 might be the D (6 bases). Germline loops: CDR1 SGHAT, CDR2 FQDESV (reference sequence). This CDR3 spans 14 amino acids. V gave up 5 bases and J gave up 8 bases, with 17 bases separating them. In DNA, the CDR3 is TGTGCCAGCAGCAAGACAGGACTGCTCGGTACGCAGTATTTT. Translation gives CASSKTGLLGTQYF.

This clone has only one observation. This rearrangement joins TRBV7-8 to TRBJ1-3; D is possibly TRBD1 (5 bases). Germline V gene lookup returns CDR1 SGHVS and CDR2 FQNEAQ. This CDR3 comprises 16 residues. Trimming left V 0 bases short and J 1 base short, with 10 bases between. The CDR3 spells CASSLARGKSGNTIYF. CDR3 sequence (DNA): TGTGCCAGCAGCTTAGCGCGGGGGAAATCTGGAAACACCATATATTTT. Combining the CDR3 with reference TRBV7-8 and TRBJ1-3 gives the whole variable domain GAGVSQSPRYKVAKRGQDVALRCDPISGHVSLFWYQQALGQGPEFLTYFQNEAQLDKSGLPSDRFFAERPEGSVSTLKIQRTQQEDSAVYLCASSLARGKSGNTIYFGEGSWLTVV.

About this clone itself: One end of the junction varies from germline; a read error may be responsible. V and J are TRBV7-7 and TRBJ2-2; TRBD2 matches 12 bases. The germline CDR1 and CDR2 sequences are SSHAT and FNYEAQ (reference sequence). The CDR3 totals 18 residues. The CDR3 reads CASSRRLAGALDTGELFF. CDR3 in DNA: TGTGCTAGCAGCCGTCGACTAGCGGGGGCATTGGACACCGGGGAGCTGTTTTTT.

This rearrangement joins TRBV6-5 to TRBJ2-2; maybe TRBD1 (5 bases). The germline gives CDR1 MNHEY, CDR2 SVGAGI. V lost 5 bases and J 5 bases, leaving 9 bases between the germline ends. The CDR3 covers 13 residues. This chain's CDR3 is CASSLRGTGELFF. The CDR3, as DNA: TGTGCCAGCAGTCTTAGGGGTACCGGGGAGCTGTTTTTT.

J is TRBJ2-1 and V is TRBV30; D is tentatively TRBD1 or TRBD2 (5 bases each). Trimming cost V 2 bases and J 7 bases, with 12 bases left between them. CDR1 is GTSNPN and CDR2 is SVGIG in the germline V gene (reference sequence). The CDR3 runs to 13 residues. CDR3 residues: CAWSFGGANEQFF. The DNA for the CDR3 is TGTGCCTGGAGTTTTGGGGGAGCTAATGAGCAGTTCTTC.

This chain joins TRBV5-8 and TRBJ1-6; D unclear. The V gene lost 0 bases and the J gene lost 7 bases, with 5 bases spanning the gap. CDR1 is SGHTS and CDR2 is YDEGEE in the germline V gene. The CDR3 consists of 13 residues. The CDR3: CASSLEKNSPLHF. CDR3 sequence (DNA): TGTGCCAGCAGCTTGGAAAAGAATTCACCCCTCCACTTT.

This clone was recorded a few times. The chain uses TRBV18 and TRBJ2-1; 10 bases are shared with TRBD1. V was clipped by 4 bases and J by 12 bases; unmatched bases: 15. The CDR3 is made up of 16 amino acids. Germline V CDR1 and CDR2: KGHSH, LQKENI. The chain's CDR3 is CASSLPGTGALKGQFF. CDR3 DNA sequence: TGTGCCAGCTCACTCCCCGGGACAGGGGCCCTCAAGGGGCAGTTCTTC.

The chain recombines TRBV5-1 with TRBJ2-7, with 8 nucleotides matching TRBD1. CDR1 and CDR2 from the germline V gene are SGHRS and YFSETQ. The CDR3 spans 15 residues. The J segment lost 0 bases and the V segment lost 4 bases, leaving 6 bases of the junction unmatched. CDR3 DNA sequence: TGCGCCAGCAGCGGAACAGGGGGGAGCTCCTACGAGCAGTACTTC. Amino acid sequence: CASSGTGGSSYEQYF.

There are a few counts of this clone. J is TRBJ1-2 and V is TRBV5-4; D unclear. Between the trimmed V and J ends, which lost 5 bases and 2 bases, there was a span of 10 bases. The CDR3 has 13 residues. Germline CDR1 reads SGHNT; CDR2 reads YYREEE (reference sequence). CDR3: CASRPIGNYGYTF. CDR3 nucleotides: TGTGCCAGCAGGCCGATCGGGAACTATGGCTACACCTTC.

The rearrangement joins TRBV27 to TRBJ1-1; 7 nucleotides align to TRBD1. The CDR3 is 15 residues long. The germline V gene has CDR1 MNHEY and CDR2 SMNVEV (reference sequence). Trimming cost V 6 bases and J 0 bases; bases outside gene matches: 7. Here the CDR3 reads CASRRDSTMNTEAFF. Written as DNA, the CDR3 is TGTGCCAGCAGAAGGGACAGCACGATGAACACTGAAGCTTTCTTT.

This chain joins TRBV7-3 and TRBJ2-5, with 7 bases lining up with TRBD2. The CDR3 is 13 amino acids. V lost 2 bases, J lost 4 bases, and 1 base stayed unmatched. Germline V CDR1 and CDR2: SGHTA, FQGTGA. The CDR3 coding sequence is TGTGCCAGCAGCTTATGGGGGGGAGAGACCCAGTACTTC. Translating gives CASSLWGGETQYF.

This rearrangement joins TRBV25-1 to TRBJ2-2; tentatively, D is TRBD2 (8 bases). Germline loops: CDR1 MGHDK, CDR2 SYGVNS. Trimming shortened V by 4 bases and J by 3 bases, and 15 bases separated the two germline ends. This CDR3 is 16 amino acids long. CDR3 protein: CASSGSGGGDTGELFF. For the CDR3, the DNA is TGTGCCAGCAGTGGCTCGGGAGGGGGCGACACCGGGGAGCTGTTTTTT. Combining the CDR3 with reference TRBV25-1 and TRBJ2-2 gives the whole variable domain EADIYQTPRYLVIGTGKKITLECSQTMGHDKMYWYQQDPGMELHLIHYSYGVNSTEKGDLSSESTVSRIRTEHFPLTLESARPSHTSQYLCASSGSGGGDTGELFFGEGSRLTVL.

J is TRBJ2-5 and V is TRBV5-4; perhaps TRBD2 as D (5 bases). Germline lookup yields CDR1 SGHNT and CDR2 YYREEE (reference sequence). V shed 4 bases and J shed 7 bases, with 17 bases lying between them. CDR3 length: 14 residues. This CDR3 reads CASSERTAGGTQYF. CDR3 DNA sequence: TGTGCCAGCAGCGAACGGACCGCCGGAGGGACCCAGTACTTC. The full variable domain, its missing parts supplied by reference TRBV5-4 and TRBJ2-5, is ETGVTQSPTHLIKTRGQQVTLRCSSQSGHNTVSWYQQALGQGPQFIFQYYREEENGRGNFPPRFSGLQFPNYSSELNVNALELDDSALYLCASSERTAGGTQYFGPGTRLLVL.

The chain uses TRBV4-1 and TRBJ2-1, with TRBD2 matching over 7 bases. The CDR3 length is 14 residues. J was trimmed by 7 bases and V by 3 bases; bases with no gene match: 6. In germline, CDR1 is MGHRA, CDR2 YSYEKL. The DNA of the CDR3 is TGCGCCAGCAGCCAGGGCGGGAGTAGAAATGAGCAGTTCTTC. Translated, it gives CASSQGGSRNEQFF.